The 8 T cell receptor beta chains below all came from one sample that was sequenced in a study of post-analysis software for immune sequencing data. Study-level findings and limits: Compared with controls, patients had more of five TRBV segments, including TRBV5-6, TRBV5-1 and TRBV20-1.

Unique molecular identifiers were carried by the TCR beta cDNA libraries. TCRdb independently ran MiXCR on the PCR reads; one entry per CDR3 protein. The repertoire holds around 250,000 distinct CDR3 sequences, with just over 35% as singletons. These receptors are not linked to any known antigen. Sequencing was carried out using blood. These receptors were taken from a girl aged 5 to 17 with multiple sclerosis.

This clonotype has a count of ten or more. V is TRBV28 and J is TRBJ1-5; TRBD1 matches at 8 bases. The CDR3 is 17 amino acids. CDR1 is MDHEN and CDR2 is SYDVKM in the germline V gene. V trimming: 6 bases; J trimming: 4 bases; junction bases outside the gene matches: 14. The CDR3 nucleotides read TGTGCCAGCAGCGGGGACAGGTCAGTCGGAGTTAATCAGCCCCAGCATTTT. Protein sequence: CASSGDRSVGVNQPQHF.

This clonotype came up many times. This chain joins TRBV11-2 and TRBJ2-5; 11 bases map to TRBD2. J lost 0 bases, V lost 2 bases, and 11 bases had no gene match. The V gene's germline CDR1 is SGHAT and CDR2 FQNNGV. CDR3 size: 19 residues. CDR3 protein: CASSLPLLLAGDDQETQYF. In DNA, the CDR3 is TGTGCCAGCAGCTTACCCCTCCTACTAGCGGGAGATGACCAAGAGACCCAGTACTTC. Looking up the rest from reference TRBV11-2 and TRBJ2-5 gives the full variable domain: EAGVAQSPRYKIIEKRQSVAFWCNPISGHATLYWYQQILGQGPKLLIQFQNNGVVDDSQLPKDRFSAERLKGVDSTLKIQPAKLEDSAVYLCASSLPLLLAGDDQETQYFGPGTRLLVL.

This clonotype appeared many times. The J gene is TRBJ2-1, the V gene TRBV20-1, with a tentative D call TRBD1 (7 bases). Trimming shortened V by 6 bases and J by 8 bases, and 11 bases separated the two germline ends. The CDR3 has 11 residues. The V gene's germline CDR1 is DFQATT and CDR2 SNEGSKA (reference sequence). CDR3 DNA sequence: TGCAGTGCGCAGGGGGGTCATGAGCAGTTCTTC. Encoded protein: CSAQGGHEQFF.

Concerning this clonotype: This may arise from a read error, as a much more abundant clone is one base away. The chain combines TRBV24-1 with TRBJ1-5; TRBD1 matches 7 bases. The CDR3 contains 14 residues. The J segment lost 4 bases and the V segment lost 7 bases, leaving 6 bases of the junction unmatched. Looked up from germline, CDR1 is KGHDR and CDR2 is SFDVKD. As DNA, the CDR3 is TGTGCCACCAGGGACCCGGGACAGAATCAGCCCCAGCATTTT. It translates to CATRDPGQNQPQHF.

The V gene is TRBV12-3 or TRBV12-4, the J gene TRBJ2-4, with 7 bases fitting TRBD2. The length of the CDR3 is 15 residues. V lost 3 bases, J lost 15 bases, and 17 bases stayed unmatched. In nucleotides, the CDR3 is TGTGCCAGCAGTTTCCAGCGGGACTTACATGAGACCCGGTACTTC. Amino acids: CASSFQRDLHETRYF.

The rearrangement links TRBV6-5 to TRBJ1-2, with 11 bases lining up with TRBD1. The junction had 11 bases not matched to a gene; V was cut back by 2 bases and J by 12 bases. The CDR3 loop spans 15 amino acids. Germline CDR1 MNHEY, CDR2 SVGAGI. CDR3 in DNA: TGTGCCAGCAGTTACCGAGCGGACAGGGGGCGTATGGACACCTTC. It encodes CASSYRADRGRMDTF.

This clonotype was recorded at least ten times. This chain links TRBV20-1 with TRBJ2-3, with D possibly matching TRBD1 (6 bases). In germline, CDR1 is DFQATT, CDR2 SNEGSKA (reference sequence). The CDR3 consists of 13 residues. V lost 7 bases and J lost 0, with 11 bases in between. The CDR3 sequence is CSEADSSTDTQYF. DNA of the CDR3: TGCAGTGAGGCGGACAGTAGCACAGATACGCAGTATTTT.

Comments on this clonotype: The CDR3 end shows no conserved phenylalanine or tryptophan, and so a read error is likely. The V gene is TRBV14, the J gene TRBJ1-2; 7 positions agree with TRBD1. The CDR3 consists of 16 residues. J was trimmed by 2 bases and V by 0 bases; bases with no gene match: 6. Germline V gene data show CDR1 as SGHDN and CDR2 as FVKESK. CDR3 loop: CASSQDLGQANYGYTL. In DNA, the CDR3 is TGTGCCAGCAGCCAAGATCTTGGACAGGCGAACTATGGCTACACCCTC.